This T cell receptor beta chain came from a study of blood T cell repertoires in COVID-19. Study context: The United States, Italy and Spain supplied acute and convalescent COVID-19 samples.

Assignment of participants to cohorts was predicated upon participant-reported clinical history. In the original processing: Estimates of nucleated cell counts were drawn from the amplification of reference gene primers. TCRdb's table, derived via immunoSEQ multiplex PCR, lists solely in-frame clones and lacks some. D and trimming come from the DNA, and the V and J calls and clone size come from that table. The data show 500,000 or so clones, with around 90% seen just once and about 0.75% held by the top ten. Sequencing was carried out using PBMCs or T cells enriched from blood (not recorded which). The sequence came from a woman aged 18-35 years who had recovered from COVID-19.

The DNA of the CDR3 is TGTGCCAGCAGCTCGGAGAGGGACAGAATACAAGAGACCCAGTACTTC. The encoded protein is CASSSERDRIQETQYF. J is TRBJ2-5 and V is TRBV11-2; the match to TRBD1 covers 7 bases. The CDR3 is 16 residues long. Germline CDR1 is SGHAT and CDR2 is FQNNGV. The V gene end was trimmed by 4 bases and the J gene end by 2 bases; junction bases not matched to a gene: 10.